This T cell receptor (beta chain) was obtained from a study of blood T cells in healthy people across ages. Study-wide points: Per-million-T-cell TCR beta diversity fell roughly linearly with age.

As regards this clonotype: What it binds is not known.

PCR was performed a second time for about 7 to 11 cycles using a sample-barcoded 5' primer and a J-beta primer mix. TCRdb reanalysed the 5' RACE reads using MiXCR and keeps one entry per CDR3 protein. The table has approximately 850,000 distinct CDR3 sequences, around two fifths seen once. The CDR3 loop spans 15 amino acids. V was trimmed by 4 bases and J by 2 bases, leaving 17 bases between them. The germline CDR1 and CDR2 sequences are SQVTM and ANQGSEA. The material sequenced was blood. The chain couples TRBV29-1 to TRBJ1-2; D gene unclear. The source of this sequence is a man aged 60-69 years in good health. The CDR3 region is CSVVAGRGRNYGYTF. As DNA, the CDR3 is TGCAGCGTTGTCGCAGGACGGGGTAGAAACTATGGCTACACCTTC.